At least ten counts were recorded for the clone carrying this TCR beta chain. The antigen is unknown. For a library built for alpha chains, this beta chain is a stray read; little rests on its size. The study tagged each TCR cDNA molecule with a unique molecular identifier. TCRdb recomputed calls from the 5' RACE reads with MiXCR, one row per CDR3 protein. The table includes around 7,000 distinct CDR3 sequences, around 15% detected once. These data are taken from a study of spatial heterogeneity in lung cancer. Study information: The library had UMIs, and each TCR and UMI pair averaged more than ten raw reads.

V lost 6 bases and J 0 bases, leaving 11 bases between the germline ends. This CDR3 is 15 amino acids long. CDR1 SNHLY and CDR2 FYNNEI come from the germline V gene. Time point noted: sample taken at primary tumor resection. Unsorted whole RNA samples from tumor, nontumor lung or frozen PBMC were sequenced. Study results and caveats: Expanded intratumoral alpha and beta TCR counts tracked tumor mutation counts.

The starting material was lung tumor tissue, obtained at surgery. The receptor's source is a female donor with early-stage non-small cell lung cancer. The chain uses TRBV2 and TRBJ1-4; D might be TRBD1 (6 bases). The CDR3 spells CASRPPGATNEKLFF. The CDR3 bases are TGTGCCAGCAGGCCCCCAGGGGCAACTAATGAAAAACTGTTTTTT.